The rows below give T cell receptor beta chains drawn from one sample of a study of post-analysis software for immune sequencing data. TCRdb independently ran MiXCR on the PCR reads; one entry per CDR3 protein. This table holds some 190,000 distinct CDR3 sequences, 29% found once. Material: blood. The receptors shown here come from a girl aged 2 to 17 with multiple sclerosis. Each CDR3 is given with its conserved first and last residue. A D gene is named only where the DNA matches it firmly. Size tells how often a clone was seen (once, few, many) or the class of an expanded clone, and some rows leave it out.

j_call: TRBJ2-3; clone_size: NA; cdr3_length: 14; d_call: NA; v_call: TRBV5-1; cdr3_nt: TGCGCCGGCAGCAGACAGACTAGCACAGATACGCAGTATTTT; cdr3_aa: CAGSRQTSTDTQYF
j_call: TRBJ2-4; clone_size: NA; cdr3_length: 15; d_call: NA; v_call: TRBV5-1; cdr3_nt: TGCGCCAGCAGCCCGATGGGGGGCGCGACGAACATTCAGTACTTC; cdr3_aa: CASSPMGGATNIQYF
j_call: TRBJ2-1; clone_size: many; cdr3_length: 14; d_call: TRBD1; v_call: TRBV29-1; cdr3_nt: TGCAGCGCCGAAGGGGACAGGGGCGGTTATGAGCAGTTCTTC; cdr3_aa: CSAEGDRGGYEQFF
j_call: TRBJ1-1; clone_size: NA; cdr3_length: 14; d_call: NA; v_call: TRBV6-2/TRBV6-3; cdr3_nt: TGTGCCAGCAGTTATTGGGGGTGGGACACTGAAGCTTTCTTT; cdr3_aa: CASSYWGWDTEAFF
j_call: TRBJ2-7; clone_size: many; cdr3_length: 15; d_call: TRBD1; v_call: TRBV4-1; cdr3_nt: TGCGCCAGCAGCCTTGACAGGGGGAGATCCTACGAGCAGTACTTC; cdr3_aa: CASSLDRGRSYEQYF
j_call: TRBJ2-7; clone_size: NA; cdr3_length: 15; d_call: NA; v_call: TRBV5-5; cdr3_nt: TGTGCCAGCAGCTTCGGAGGACAGTCGTCCTACGAGCAGTACTTC; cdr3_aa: CASSFGGQSSYEQYF
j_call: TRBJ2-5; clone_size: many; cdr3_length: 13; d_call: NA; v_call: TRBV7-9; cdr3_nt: TGTGCCAGCAGCTTACTAGGGGGTGAGACCCAGTACTTC; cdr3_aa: CASSLLGGETQYF
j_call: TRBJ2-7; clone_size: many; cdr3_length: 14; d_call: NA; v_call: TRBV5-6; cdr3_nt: TGTGCCAGCAGCTTGGTCCGGGGAGCGGAGGAGCAGTACTTC; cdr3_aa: CASSLVRGAEEQYF
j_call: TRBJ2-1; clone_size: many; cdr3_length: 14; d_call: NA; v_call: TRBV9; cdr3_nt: TGTGCCAGCAGCTTCGGACCTATTGGGGATGAGCAGTTCTTC; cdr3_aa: CASSFGPIGDEQFF
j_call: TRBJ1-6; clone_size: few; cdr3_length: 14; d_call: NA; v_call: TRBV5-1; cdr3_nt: TGCGCCAGCAGCTTGGAGTCAAGCAATTCACCCCTCCACTTT; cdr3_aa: CASSLESSNSPLHF
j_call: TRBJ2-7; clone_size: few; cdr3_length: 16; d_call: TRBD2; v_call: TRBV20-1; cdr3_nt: TGCAGTGCTAGAGGGACTAGCGGGAATTTCTACAATGAGCAGTACTTC; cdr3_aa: CSARGTSGNFYNEQYF
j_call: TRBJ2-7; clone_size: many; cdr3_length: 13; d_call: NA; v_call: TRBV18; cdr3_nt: TGTGCCAGCTCAGGGAGACTAGCCTACGAGCAGTACTTC; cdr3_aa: CASSGRLAYEQYF
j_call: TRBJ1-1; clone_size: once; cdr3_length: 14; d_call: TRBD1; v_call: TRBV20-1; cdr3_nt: TGCAGTGCTGACCGGACAGGGAGAGGTACTGAAGCTTTCTTT; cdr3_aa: CSADRTGRGTEAFF
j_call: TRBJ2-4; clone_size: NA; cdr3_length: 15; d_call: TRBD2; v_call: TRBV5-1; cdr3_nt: TGCGCCAGCAGCTATCGCGGGACTAGCGGGTACATTCAGTACTTC; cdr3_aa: CASSYRGTSGYIQYF
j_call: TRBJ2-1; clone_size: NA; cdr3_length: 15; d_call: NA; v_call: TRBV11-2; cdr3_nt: TGTGCCAGCAGCTTATCGGGGGGCCCGTCGGACGAGCAGTTCTTC; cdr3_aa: CASSLSGGPSDEQFF
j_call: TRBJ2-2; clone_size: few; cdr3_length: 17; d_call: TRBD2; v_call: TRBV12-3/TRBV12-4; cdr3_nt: TGTGCCAGCAGCCGGGGACTAGCGGGAGTGGGTACACGGGAGCTGTTTTTT; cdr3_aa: CASSRGLAGVGTRELFF
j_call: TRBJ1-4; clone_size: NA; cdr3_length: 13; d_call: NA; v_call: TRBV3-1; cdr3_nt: TGTGCCAGCAGCCAAGATATAAATGAAAAACTGTTTTTT; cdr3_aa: CASSQDINEKLFF
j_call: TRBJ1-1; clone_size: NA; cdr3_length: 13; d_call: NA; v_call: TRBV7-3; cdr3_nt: TGTGCCAGCAGCTTTTTCAGGAACACTGAAGCTTTCTTT; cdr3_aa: CASSFFRNTEAFF
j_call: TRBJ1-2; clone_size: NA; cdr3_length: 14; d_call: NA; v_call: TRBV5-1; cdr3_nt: TGCGCCAGCAGCTTGGATCCAACTAACTATGGCTACACCTTC; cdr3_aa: CASSLDPTNYGYTF
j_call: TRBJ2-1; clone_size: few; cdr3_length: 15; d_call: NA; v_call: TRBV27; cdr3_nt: TGTGCCAGCGGGATGGACGTAGCCTCCTACAATGAGCAGTTCTTC; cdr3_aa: CASGMDVASYNEQFF
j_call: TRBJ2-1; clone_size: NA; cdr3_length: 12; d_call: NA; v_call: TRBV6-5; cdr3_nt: TGTGCCAGCAGTTACCAAAACAATGAGCAGTTCTTC; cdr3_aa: CASSYQNNEQFF
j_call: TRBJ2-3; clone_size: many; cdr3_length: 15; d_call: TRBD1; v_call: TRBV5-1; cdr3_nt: TGCGCCAGCAGACCCGACAGGGGTCTGGCAGATACGCAGTATTTT; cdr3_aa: CASRPDRGLADTQYF
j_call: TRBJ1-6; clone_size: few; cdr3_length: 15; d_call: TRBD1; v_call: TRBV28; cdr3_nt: TGTGCCAGCAGTTTACTGGACAGGCGGAATTCACCCCTCCACTTT; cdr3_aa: CASSLLDRRNSPLHF
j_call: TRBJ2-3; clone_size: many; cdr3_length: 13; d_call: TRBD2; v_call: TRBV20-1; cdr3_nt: TGCAGTGCCACAGGACTAGTAAAAGATACGCAGTATTTT; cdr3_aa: CSATGLVKDTQYF
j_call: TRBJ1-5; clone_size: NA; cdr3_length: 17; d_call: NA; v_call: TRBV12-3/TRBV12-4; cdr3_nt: TGTGCCAGCAGTTTCGTTGGGGGGGGATATAGCAATCAGCCCCAGCATTTT; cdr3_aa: CASSFVGGGYSNQPQHF
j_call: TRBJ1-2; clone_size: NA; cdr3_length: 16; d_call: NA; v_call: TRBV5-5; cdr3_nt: TGTGCCAGCACCGAACCCCACGGGACTAGATCCTCTGGCTACACCTTC; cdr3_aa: CASTEPHGTRSSGYTF
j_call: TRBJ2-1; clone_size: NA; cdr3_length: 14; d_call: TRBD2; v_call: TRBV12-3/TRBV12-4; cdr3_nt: TGTGCCAGCAGTTTGGCTAGCGGGAGGAATGAGCAGTTCTTC; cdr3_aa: CASSLASGRNEQFF
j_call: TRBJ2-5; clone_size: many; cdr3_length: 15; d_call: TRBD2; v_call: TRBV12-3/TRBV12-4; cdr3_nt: TGTGCCAGCAGTTTGAAGCTAGCGGGGTTGGAGACCCAGTACTTC; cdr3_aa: CASSLKLAGLETQYF
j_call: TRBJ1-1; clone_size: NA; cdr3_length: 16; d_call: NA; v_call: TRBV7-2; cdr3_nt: TGTGCCAGCAGCCCCCGGGCGGACGTTATGAACACTGAAGCTTTCTTT; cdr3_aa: CASSPRADVMNTEAFF
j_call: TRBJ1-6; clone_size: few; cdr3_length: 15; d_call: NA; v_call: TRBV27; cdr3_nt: TGTGCCAGCAGTTTAGGGACCTCCTATAATTCACCCCTCCACTTT; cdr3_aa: CASSLGTSYNSPLHF
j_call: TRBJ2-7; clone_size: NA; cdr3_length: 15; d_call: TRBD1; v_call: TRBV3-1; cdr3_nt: TGTGCCAGCAGCCCCAACGACAGGGGGGCCAACGAGCAGTACTTC; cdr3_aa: CASSPNDRGANEQYF
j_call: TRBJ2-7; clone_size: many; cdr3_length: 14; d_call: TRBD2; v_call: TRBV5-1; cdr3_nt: TGCGCCAGCCAAAAAGCGGGAGGCTCCTACGAGCAGTACTTC; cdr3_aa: CASQKAGGSYEQYF
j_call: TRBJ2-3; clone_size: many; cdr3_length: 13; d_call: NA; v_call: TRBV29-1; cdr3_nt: TGCAGCGTTGCCCGCGGGAACACAGATACGCAGTATTTT; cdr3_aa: CSVARGNTDTQYF
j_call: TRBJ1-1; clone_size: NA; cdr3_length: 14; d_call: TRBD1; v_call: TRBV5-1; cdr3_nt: TGCGCCAGCAATACCGGACAGGGACACACTGAAGCTTTCTTT; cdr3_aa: CASNTGQGHTEAFF
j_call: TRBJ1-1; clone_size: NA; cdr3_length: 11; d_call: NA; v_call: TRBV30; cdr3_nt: TGTGCCTGGAGTCTCGGCCCACCCGCTTTCTTT; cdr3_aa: CAWSLGPPAFF
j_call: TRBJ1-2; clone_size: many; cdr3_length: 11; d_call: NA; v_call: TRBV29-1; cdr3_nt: TGCAGCGGGGGAGTTAACTATGGCTACACCTTC; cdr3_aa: CSGGVNYGYTF
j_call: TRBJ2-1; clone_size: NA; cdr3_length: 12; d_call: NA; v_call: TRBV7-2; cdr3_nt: TGTGCCAGCACCGTACGGGGGAATGAGCAGTTCTTC; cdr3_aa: CASTVRGNEQFF
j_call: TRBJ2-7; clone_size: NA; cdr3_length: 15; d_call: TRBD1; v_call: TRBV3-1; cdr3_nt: TGTGCCAGCAGCCACAACGGACAGGGGTCCTACGAGCAGTACTTC; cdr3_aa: CASSHNGQGSYEQYF
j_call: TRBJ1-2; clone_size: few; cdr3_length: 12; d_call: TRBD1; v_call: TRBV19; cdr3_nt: TGTGCCAGTAGCCCGACAGGGCTTGGCTACACCTTC; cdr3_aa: CASSPTGLGYTF
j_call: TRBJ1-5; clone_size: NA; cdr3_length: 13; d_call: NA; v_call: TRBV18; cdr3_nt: TGTGCCAGCTCACCACCAGGAGGGAAGGCCCAGCATTTT; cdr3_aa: CASSPPGGKAQHF
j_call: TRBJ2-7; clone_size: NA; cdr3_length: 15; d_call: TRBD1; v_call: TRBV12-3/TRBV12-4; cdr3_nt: TGTGCCAGCAGCTTGGACAGGGGAGGTACCTACGAGCAGTACTTC; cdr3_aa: CASSLDRGGTYEQYF
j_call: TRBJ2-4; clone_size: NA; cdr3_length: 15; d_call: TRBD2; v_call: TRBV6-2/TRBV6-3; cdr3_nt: TGTGCCAGCAGTCCCCTAGCGGGAGTGGCGAACATTCAGTACTTC; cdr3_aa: CASSPLAGVANIQYF
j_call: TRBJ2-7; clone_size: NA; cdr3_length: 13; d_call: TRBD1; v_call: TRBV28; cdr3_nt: TGTGCCAGCAGTTTTATGCAGGGGGCCGAGCAGTACTTC; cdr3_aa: CASSFMQGAEQYF
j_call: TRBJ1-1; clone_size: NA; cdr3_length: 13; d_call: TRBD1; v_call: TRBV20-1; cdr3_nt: TGCAGTGCTAGGGGGACAGGGTATACTGAAGCTTTCTTT; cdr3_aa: CSARGTGYTEAFF
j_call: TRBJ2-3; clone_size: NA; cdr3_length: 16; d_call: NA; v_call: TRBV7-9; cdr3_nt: TGTGCCAGCAGCTTAGGCGATCTAGTACTAACAGATACGCAGTATTTT; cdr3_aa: CASSLGDLVLTDTQYF
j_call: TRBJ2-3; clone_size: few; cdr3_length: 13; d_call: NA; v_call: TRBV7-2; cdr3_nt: TGTGCCAGCAGCCCCTCCTACACAGATACGCAGTATTTT; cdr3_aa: CASSPSYTDTQYF
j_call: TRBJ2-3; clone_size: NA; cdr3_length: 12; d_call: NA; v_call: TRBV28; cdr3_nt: TGTGCCAGCAGTTTATTGCGCCCTACGCAGTATTTT; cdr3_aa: CASSLLRPTQYF
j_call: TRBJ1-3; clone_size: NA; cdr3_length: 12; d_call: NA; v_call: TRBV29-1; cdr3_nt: TGCAGCGCAGGGGACTCTGGAAACACCATATATTTT; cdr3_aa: CSAGDSGNTIYF
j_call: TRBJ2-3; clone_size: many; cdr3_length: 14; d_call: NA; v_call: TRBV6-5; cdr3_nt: TGTGCCAGCAGGTTAGCGTATAGCACAGATACGCAGTATTTT; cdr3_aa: CASRLAYSTDTQYF
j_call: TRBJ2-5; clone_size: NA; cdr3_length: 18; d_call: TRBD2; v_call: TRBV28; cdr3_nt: TGTGCCAGCAGTTTATCTTCCAGCGGGGGGGCACGAGGAGAGACCCAGTACTTC; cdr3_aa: CASSLSSSGGARGETQYF
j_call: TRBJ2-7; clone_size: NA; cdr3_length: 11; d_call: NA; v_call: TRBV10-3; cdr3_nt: TGTGCCATCTCAGCGGACTCCGAGCAGTACTTC; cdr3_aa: CAISADSEQYF
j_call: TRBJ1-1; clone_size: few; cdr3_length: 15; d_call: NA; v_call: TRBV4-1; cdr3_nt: TGCGCCAGCAGCCAAGTAGGCGGTCAGCCCACTGAAGCTTTCTTT; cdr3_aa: CASSQVGGQPTEAFF
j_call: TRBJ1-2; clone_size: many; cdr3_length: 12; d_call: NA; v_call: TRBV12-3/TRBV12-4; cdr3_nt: TGTGCCAGCACCCGGACCATCTATGGCTACACCTTC; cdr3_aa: CASTRTIYGYTF
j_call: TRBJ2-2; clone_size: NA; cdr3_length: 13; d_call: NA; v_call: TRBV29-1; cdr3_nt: TGCAGCGTTGCGGGGACAAACACCGGGGAGCTGTTTTTT; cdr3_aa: CSVAGTNTGELFF